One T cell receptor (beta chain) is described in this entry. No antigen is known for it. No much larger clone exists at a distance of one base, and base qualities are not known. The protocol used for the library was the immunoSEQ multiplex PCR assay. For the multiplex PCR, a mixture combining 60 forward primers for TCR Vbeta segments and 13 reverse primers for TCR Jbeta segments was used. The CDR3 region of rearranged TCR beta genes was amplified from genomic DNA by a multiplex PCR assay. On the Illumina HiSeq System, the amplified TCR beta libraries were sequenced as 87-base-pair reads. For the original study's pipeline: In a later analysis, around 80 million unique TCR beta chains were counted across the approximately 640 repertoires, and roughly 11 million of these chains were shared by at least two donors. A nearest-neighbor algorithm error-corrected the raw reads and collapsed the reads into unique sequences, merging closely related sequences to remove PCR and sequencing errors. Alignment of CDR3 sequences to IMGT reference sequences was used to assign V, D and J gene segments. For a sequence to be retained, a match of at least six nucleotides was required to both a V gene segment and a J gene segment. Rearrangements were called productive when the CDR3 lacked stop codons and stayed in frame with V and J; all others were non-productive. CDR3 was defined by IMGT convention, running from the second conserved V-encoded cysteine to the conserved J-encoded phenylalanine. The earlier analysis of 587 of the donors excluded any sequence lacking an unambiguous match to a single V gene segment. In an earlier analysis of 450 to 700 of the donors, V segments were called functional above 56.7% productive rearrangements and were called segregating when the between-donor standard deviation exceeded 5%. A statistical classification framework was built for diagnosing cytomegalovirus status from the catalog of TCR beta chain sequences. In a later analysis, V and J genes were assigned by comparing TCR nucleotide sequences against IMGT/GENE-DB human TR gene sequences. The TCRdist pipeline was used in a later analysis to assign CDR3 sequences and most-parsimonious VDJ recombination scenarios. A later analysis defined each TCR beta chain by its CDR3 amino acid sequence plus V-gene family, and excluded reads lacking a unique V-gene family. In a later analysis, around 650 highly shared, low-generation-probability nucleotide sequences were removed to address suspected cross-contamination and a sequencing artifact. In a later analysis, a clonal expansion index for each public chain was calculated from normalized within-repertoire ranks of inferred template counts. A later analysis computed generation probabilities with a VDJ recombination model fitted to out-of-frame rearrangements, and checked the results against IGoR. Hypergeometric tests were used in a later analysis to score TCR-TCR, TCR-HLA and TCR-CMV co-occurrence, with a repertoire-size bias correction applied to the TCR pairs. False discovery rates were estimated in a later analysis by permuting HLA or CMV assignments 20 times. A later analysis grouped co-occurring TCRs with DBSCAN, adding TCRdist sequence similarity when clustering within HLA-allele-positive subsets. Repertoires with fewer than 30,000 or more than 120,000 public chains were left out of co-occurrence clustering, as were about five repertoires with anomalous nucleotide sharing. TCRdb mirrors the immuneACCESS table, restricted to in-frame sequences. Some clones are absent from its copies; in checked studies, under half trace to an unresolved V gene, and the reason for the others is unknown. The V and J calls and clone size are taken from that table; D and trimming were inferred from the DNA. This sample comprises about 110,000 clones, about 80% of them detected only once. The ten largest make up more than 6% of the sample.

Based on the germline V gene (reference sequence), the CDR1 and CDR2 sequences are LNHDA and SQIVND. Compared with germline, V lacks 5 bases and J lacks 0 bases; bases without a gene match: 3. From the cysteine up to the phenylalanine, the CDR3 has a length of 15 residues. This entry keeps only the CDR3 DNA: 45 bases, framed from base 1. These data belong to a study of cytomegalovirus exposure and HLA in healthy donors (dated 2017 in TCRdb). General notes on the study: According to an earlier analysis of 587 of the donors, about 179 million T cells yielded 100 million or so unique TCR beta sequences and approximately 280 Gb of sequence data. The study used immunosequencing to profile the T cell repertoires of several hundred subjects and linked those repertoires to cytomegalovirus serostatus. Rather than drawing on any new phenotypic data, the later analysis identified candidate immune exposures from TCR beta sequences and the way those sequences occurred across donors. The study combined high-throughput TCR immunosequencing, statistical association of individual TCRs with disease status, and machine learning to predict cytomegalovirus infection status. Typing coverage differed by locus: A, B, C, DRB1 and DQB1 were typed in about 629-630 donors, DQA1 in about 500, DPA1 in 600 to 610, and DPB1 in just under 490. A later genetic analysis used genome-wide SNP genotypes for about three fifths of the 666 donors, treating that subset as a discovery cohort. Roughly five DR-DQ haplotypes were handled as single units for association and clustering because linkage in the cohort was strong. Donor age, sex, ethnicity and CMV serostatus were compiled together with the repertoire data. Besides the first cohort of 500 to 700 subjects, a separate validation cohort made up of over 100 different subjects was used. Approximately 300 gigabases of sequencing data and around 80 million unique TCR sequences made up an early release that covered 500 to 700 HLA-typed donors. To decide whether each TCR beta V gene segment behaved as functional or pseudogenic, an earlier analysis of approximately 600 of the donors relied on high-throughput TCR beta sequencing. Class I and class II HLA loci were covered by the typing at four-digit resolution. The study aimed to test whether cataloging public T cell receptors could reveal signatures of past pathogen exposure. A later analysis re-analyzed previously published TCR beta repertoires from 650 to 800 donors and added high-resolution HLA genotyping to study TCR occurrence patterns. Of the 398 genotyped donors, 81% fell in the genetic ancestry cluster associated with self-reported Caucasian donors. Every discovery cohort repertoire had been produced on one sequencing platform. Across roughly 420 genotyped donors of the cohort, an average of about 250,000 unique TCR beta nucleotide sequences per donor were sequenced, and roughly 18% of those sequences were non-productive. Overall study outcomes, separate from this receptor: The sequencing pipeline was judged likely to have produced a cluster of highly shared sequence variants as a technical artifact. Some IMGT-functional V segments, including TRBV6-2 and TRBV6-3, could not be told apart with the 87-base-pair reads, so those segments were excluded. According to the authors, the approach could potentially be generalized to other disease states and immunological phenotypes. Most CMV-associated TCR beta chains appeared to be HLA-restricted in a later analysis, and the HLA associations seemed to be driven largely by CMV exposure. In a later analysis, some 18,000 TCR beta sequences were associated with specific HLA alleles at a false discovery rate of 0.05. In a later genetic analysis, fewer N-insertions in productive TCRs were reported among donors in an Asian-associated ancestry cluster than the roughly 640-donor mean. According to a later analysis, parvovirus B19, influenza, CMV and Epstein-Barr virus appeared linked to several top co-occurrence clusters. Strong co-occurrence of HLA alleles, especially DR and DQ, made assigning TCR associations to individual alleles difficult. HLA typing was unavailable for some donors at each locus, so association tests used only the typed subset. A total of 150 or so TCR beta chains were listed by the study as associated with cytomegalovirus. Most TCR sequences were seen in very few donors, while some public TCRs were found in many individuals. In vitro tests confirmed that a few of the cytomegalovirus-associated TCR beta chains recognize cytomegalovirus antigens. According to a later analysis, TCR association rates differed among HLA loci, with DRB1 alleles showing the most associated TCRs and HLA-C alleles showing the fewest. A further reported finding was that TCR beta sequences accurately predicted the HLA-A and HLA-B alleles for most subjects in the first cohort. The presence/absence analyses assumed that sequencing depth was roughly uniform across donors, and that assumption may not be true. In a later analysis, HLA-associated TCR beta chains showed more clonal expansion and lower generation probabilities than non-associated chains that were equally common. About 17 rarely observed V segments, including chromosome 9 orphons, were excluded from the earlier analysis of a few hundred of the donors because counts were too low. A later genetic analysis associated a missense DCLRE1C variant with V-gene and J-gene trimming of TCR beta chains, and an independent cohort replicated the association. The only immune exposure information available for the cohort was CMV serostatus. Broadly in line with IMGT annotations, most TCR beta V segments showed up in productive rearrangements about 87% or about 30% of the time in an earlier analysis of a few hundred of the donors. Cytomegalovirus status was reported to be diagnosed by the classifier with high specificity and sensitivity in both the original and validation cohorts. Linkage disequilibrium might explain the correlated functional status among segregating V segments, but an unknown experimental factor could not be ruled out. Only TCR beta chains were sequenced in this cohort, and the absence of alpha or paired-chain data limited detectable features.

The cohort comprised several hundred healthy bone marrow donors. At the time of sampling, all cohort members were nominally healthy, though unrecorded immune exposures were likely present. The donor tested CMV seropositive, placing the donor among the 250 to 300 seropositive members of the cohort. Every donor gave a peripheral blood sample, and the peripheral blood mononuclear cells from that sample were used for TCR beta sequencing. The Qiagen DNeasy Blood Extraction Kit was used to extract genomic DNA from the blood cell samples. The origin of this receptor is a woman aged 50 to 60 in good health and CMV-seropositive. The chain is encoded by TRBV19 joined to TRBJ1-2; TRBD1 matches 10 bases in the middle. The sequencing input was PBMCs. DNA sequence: TGTGCCAGTAGTTTCGGACAGGGGGCTAACTATGGCTACACCTTC. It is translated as CASSFGQGANYGYTF.